This T cell receptor (beta chain) was retrieved from a study of shared clonotypes between healthy human individuals (TCRdb year 2020). The study in broad terms: Three men and a couple of women, aged 18 to 49 years, made up the cohort. Per donor, three plates each were used for CD4 naive and CD4 memory, two for CD8 naive, and one for CD8 memory. To estimate repertoire size and how much clonotypes are shared between individuals, the study performed deep sequencing of blood TCR repertoires from a few healthy adults. To increase sequencing depth and limit assay-specific biases, different laboratories used diverse techniques to prepare libraries and sequence TCR repertoires. Per donor, leukapheresis produced somewhere between about 0.94 and 9 billion PBMCs.

General study outcomes and caveats: Even with the large sequencing depth, rarefaction of the sorted-subset datasets indicated that sequencing was incomplete. Based on pairwise subsampling, the degree of clonotype sharing among donors was expected to be affected by sequencing depth. Sampling was limited to blood, and TCR repertoires in tissue likely differ from TCR repertoires in blood. Estimated clonotype richness was generally larger for naive than for memory subsets. Across a handful of donors, around 5% of naive CD4, 3.5% of naive CD8, 2.3% of memory CD4, and under 0.45% of memory CD8 clonotypes were shared. Clonotypes shared by all four sorted-subset donors showed higher generation probabilities than non-shared clonotypes. Because the study included a small number of donors, the genetic and exposure-history diversity represented was limited.

At least ten counts were recorded for this clone. Its specific antigen is unknown. Nothing much larger sits one base from this clone, and base qualities are not available. The donors were healthy, HIV-negative adults who had no recently reported acute infections or vaccinations. Only Caucasian adults living in Nashville, Tennessee, USA were represented among the donors. CD4+ T cells were enriched by magnetic negative selection; naive cells were then positively selected on CD45RA, and the negative fraction formed the memory subset. Blood was collected by leukapheresis, and PBMCs were isolated by Ficoll-Histopaque density gradient centrifugation and then cryopreserved in liquid nitrogen vapor phase. Analytical flow cytometry was used to check the purity and quantity of each magnetically sorted T cell population. Each sorted fraction had its genomic DNA isolated and then quantified by UV absorbance on a Nanodrop 2000c.

V is reduced by 8 bases and J by 2 bases, leaving a spacing of 12 bases between them. Including cysteine and phenylalanine, the CDR3 has 13 amino acids. The CDR3 DNA has 39 bases and is translated from base 1. The CDR1 and CDR2 encoded by the germline V gene (reference sequence) are SEHNR and FQNEAQ. Using the deep immunoSEQ assay, multiplex PCR amplified TCR CDR3 regions from genomic DNA. For each cell subset, the extracted genomic DNA was distributed evenly across all wells of several immunoSEQ 96-well plates, and each plate served as one replicate. Each replicate PCR for sorted subsets received around 0.2 ug genomic DNA, equal to tens of thousands of T cell genomes. The purified libraries were quantified using a Qubit 3.0 fluorometer, sized with a Bioanalyzer 2100, and then quantified again using the KAPA Library Quantification kit. A separate single-read 150-cycle Illumina NextSeq 550 flow cell was used to sequence each immunoSEQ 96-well plate. The original pipeline was this. Because the immunoSEQ output included only junctional sequences and no quality scores, the filtering could not be the same as the filtering used for full-length reads. To assign V/J genes and CDR3, sequences were annotated against IMGT germline references using PyIR, a Python wrapper for IgBLAST v1.9. Any read was removed if the V/J assignment was weak (E-value above 1e-6), the CDR3 was missing, or the read contained stop codons, out-of-frame junctions, or ambiguous translated residues. A V3J clonotype was defined by an identical inferred V gene, J gene, and CDR3 amino acid sequence. Percentage overlap between repertoires was computed as shared unique clonotypes divided by the size of the smaller repertoire. Richness of each repertoire was evaluated using RTK rarefaction, the Chao1 estimator, and Recon v2.1 estimates of unobserved clonotypes. OLGA was used to compute generation probabilities for all TCRbeta clonotypes that the gDNA method yielded from a handful of donors. TCRdb provides this immuneACCESS table in a form limited to in-frame rearrangements. Some clones are lacking; in checked studies, under half of them reflect an unresolved V gene, and why the rest are absent is not known. The DNA was the basis for D and trimming; V, J and clone size are from that table. This sample gives 600,000 to 750,000 clones in total; around 77% of them show up just once. The ten biggest clones cover approximately 1.7% of the sample.

Sequenced sample: memory CD4+ T cells sorted from blood. The cell subset or site label, as the study defines it: CD45RA-negative fraction. This clonotype was obtained from a young woman in good health. The chain is encoded by TRBV7-9 joined to TRBJ1-2; the D gene is possibly TRBD1, with 6 bases matching. The bases are TGTGCCAGCGCTCGACAGGAGAACTATGGCTACACCTTC. Translation gives CASARQENYGYTF.